The 25 T cell receptor beta chains in this list originate from one sample, sequenced in a study of tumor-infiltrating lymphocytes in primary liver carcinoma. A constant-region primer served to make TCR beta cDNA from roughly 500 ng total RNA. ARM-PCR, slightly modified, supplied the TCR beta libraries through three nested multiplex PCR rounds. A C-beta reverse primer was combined with TRBV1-TRBV30 forward primers in the first two PCR rounds, and each round had 10 cycles. TCRdb reprocessed the multiplex PCR reads via MiXCR and lists one record per CDR3 protein. The sample has 310,000 or so distinct CDR3 sequences, nearly 60% seen once. Blood RNA was derived from unsorted whole blood, and germline DNA was extracted too. Sequencing input: peripheral blood. The receptors derive from a woman in her twenties or thirties with primary liver carcinoma and hepatitis B virus infection.

Comments on this clonotype: This may stem from a read error, because a much larger clone lies one nucleotide away. The chain employs TRBV6-5 and TRBJ1-1; TRBD1 might be the D (6 bases). V was clipped by 5 bases and J by 8 bases, with 15 bases between them. This CDR3 contains 13 residues. Germline V gene data show CDR1 as MNHEY and CDR2 as SVGAGI. CDR3 DNA: TGTGCCAGCAGTCCCCCCCAGGACAGAGAAGCTTTCTTT. Protein: CASSPPQDREAFF.

Worth noting for this clonotype: A much larger clone lies one base from this, so it may be a read error. V gene TRBV29-1 combines with J gene TRBJ1-2; D not resolved. Germline CDR1 and CDR2: SQVTM and ANQGSEA. This CDR3 has 13 amino acids. V shed 3 bases and J shed 4 bases, with 12 bases lying between them. The CDR3, as DNA: TGCAGCGTTGATGGACCCCAAGGCTATGGCTACACCTTC. Protein sequence: CSVDGPQGYGYTF.

This clonotype was detected ten times or more. The rearrangement links TRBV12-3 or TRBV12-4 to TRBJ2-1; 9 nucleotides align to TRBD2. The CDR3 covers 15 residues. After removal of 1 base from V and 7 bases from J, the junction contained 5 bases not matched to a gene. The CDR3: CASSLVAGGENEQFF. The CDR3 DNA sequence: TGTGCCAGCAGTTTAGTTGCGGGAGGGGAGAATGAGCAGTTCTTC.

This clonotype occurred many times. V usage is TRBV4-2 and J usage is TRBJ2-5; tentative D call: TRBD2 (5 bases). This CDR3 region has 14 residues. The V end was cut by 5 bases, the J end by 3 bases, with 13 bases between. The germline V gene encodes CDR1 LGHNA and CDR2 YNFKEQ. CDR3 protein: CASSETEGKETQYF. In DNA, the CDR3 is TGTGCCAGCAGCGAAACCGAGGGAAAAGAGACCCAGTACTTC.

A note on this clonotype: The germline gene is not matched at one end of the junction; a read error may be the cause. The rearrangement joins TRBV13 to TRBJ2-7; D possibly corresponds to TRBD2 (6 bases). The CDR3 covers 15 residues. The germline V gene has CDR1 PRHDT and CDR2 FYEKMQ (reference sequence). This CDR3 is CASSFLESGSYEQYF. The CDR3, as DNA: TGTGCCAGCAGCTTTCTTGAGTCCGGGAGCTACGAACAGTACTTC. Full variable domain (remainder filled in from reference TRBV13 and TRBJ2-7): AAGVIQSPRHLIKEKRETATLKCYPIPRHDTVYWYQQGPGQDPQFLISFYEKMQSDKGSIPDRFSAQQFSDYHSELNMSSLELGDSALYFCASSFLESGSYEQYFGPGTRLTVT.

As concerns this clonotype: This sequence may be a read error, since a much larger clone differs from it by one base. This chain uses TRBV4-3 with TRBJ2-7, with TRBD1 identical over 8 bases. Germline V gene sequence: CDR1 LGHNA, CDR2 YSLEER. The CDR3 has 14 amino acids. DNA for the CDR3: TGCACCAGCAGCCCGGATGGGACAGGCTACGAGCAGTACTTC. Amino acid sequence: CTSSPDGTGYEQYF.

As for this clonotype: One junction end does not reproduce the germline sequence, and a read error may be involved. This chain joins TRBV11-2 and TRBJ1-2, with 9 nucleotides matching TRBD1. Germline CDR1 reads SGHAT; CDR2 reads FQNNGV. CDR3 size: 13 residues. The CDR3 DNA reads as TGTGCCAGCAGCTTGGACAGGGGCGATGGCTACATGTTC. It translates to CASSLDRGDGYMF.

The rearrangement uses TRBV5-4 and TRBJ2-1, with D possibly being TRBD2 (6 bases). The length of the CDR3 is 16 residues. The V end lost 1 base, the J end lost 0 bases, and 11 bases lay between the germline ends. Germline values: CDR1 SGHNT, CDR2 YYREEE (reference sequence). CDR3 sequence (DNA): TGTGCCAGCAGCTTGAATTTCGGGAGCTCCTACAATGAGCAGTTCTTC. It yields the protein CASSLNFGSSYNEQFF.

This chain joins TRBV5-5 and TRBJ1-5; no firm D call. V was pared by 6 bases and J by 0 bases, with 34 bases between. Germline assignment: CDR1 SGHKS and CDR2 YYEKEE (reference sequence). This CDR3 comprises 22 residues. CDR3 nucleotides: TGTGCCAGCACCCCCACCCATCTACAGCGGCTCTACTCATCCCTTAGCAATCAGCCCCAGCATTTT. Translated: CASTPTHLQRLYSSLSNQPQHF.

This clonotype came up a few times. A much larger clone lies one base from this, so it may be a read error. The chain combines TRBV11-3 with TRBJ1-1, with D possibly being TRBD1 (5 bases). This CDR3 region has 14 residues. Germline CDR1 and CDR2: SGHNT and YENEEA. CDR3 coding DNA: TGTGCCAGCAGCTTAGATCGGGGGAACATTGAAGCTTTCTTT. Translation: CASSLDRGNIEAFF. Combining the CDR3 with reference TRBV11-3 and TRBJ1-1 gives the whole variable domain EAGVVQSPRYKIIEKKQPVAFWCNPISGHNTLYWYLQNLGQGPELLIRYENEEAVDDSQLPKDRFSAERLKGVDSTLKIQPAELGDSAVYLCASSLDRGNIEAFFGQGTRLTVV.

As for this clonotype: This may be a read error: a much more frequent sequence differs by one nucleotide. The chain carries TRBV6-1 and TRBJ2-7; the D is unclear. V shed 10 bases and J shed 1 base, with 17 bases lying between them. The germline CDR1 and CDR2 sequences are MNHNS and SASEGT. CDR3 length: 14 amino acids. The CDR3 spells CATRPVLRSYEQYF. CDR3 coding DNA: TGTGCCACTAGACCGGTCCTCAGGTCCTACGAGCAGTACTTC.

V gene TRBV7-6 combines with J gene TRBJ2-3; D may be TRBD2 (5 bases). The germline gives CDR1 SGHVS, CDR2 FNYEAQ. This CDR3 is 15 amino acids long. Trimming shortened V by 5 bases and J by 1 base, and 13 bases separated the two germline ends. In DNA form, the CDR3 reads TGTGCCAGCAGCCTATGGACTCGCCGCACAGATACGCAGTATTTT. Protein product: CASSLWTRRTDTQYF.

The chain has TRBV11-3 and TRBJ2-7; a weak D match, TRBD1 (5 bases). This CDR3 is built from 12 residues. Looked up from germline, CDR1 is SGHNT and CDR2 is YENEEA. V lost 10 bases, J lost 7 bases, and 17 bases lay in between. CDR3 residues: CAINYGWTEQYF. CDR3 in DNA: TGTGCCATCAACTACGGATGGACAGAGCAGTACTTC.

Turning to this clonotype: A much larger clone differs from this one at a single base, so this may be a read error. The chain couples TRBV4-3 to TRBJ2-3, with D perhaps being TRBD1 or TRBD2 (5 bases each). CDR1 LGHNA and CDR2 YSLEER come from the germline V gene. V lost 7 bases and J lost 1, with 21 bases in between. The CDR3 is 17 residues long. The CDR3 loop is CASNHYRGGEGTDTQYF. The CDR3 bases are TGCGCCAGCAACCATTACCGTGGGGGAGAGGGCACAGATACGCAGTATTTT.

In this sample, this clonotype turned up many times. The chain joins TRBV10-3 to TRBJ2-1, with TRBD2 identical over 9 bases. From germline, CDR1 is ENHRY and CDR2 SYGVKD. The CDR3 spans 17 residues. After removal of 0 bases from V and 4 bases from J, the junction contained 7 bases not matched to a gene. The CDR3 protein is CAISESLAGEEYNEQFF. The CDR3, as DNA: TGTGCCATCAGTGAGTCTTTAGCGGGAGAAGAGTACAATGAGCAGTTCTTC.

As to this clonotype: A much larger clone lies one base from this, so it may be a read error. The chain uses TRBV4-3 and TRBJ2-5; maybe TRBD1 (6 bases). This CDR3 has 16 amino acids. Germline values: CDR1 LGHNA, CDR2 YSLEER. The CDR3 bases are TGCGCCAGCAACCAAGTTCCTAGAGGGGGACAAGAGACCCAGTACTTC. It translates to CASNQVPRGGQETQYF.

This clonotype showed up many times. This sequence joins TRBV6-2 or TRBV6-3 and TRBJ2-2; 13 bases agree with TRBD2. There are 14 residues in the CDR3. Losses at the gene ends were 11 bases for V and 8 bases for J; bases not matched to a gene: 8. Germline-derived CDR1 and CDR2 are MNHEY and SVGEGT. CDR3 coding DNA: TGTGCCTCCCGGGGACTAGCGGGATCTGGGGAGCTGTTTTTT. It yields the protein CASRGLAGSGELFF.

The rearrangement links TRBV5-4 to TRBJ2-3; TRBD1 matches at 11 bases. Germline V gene sequence: CDR1 SGHNT, CDR2 YYREEE (reference sequence). V dropped 7 bases and J dropped 7; count of bases not matched to a gene: 11. CDR3 length: 15 amino acids. In DNA form, the CDR3 reads TGTGCCAGCCTACAGAGGACAGGGGGCCCAAATACGCAGTATTTT. Protein product: CASLQRTGGPNTQYF.

The table lists this clonotype with many counts. The chain joins TRBV4-1 to TRBJ2-5; 7 positions agree with TRBD2. Germline CDR1 is MGHRA and CDR2 is YSYEKL. The CDR3 has 15 residues. The J segment lost 3 bases and the V segment lost 4 bases, leaving 8 bases of the junction unmatched. Written as DNA, the CDR3 is TGCGCCAGCAGCCCCGCGGCTAGCGGAAAAGAGACCCAGTACTTC. Its protein product is CASSPAASGKETQYF.

This clonotype was recorded a few times. This chain connects TRBV6-5 to TRBJ2-3, with TRBD2 identical over 8 bases. The ends lost 0 bases at V and 2 bases at J; junction bases unmatched: 10. The CDR3 sequence is 18 residues long. The germline gives CDR1 MNHEY, CDR2 SVGAGI. The CDR3 DNA reads TGTGCCAGCAGTTACTCCCTGGGAGCGGGAGCCTACACAGATACGCAGTATTTT. It codes for CASSYSLGAGAYTDTQYF.

This clonotype has more than one count but fewer than ten. The chain couples TRBV6-5 to TRBJ1-2; no clear D. Germline values: CDR1 MNHEY, CDR2 SVGAGI. This CDR3 spans 14 amino acids. Trimming cost V 0 bases and J 2 bases, with 7 bases left between them. CDR3: CASSYSRGNYGYTF. The CDR3 DNA sequence: TGTGCCAGCAGTTACTCGAGAGGGAACTATGGCTACACCTTC.

The genes are TRBV5-8 and TRBJ2-3, with 8 bases identical to TRBD1. The V and J ends lost 3 bases and 2 bases, in that order; junction bases with no gene match: 5. The CDR3 sequence is 15 residues long. Looked up from germline, CDR1 is SGHTS and CDR2 is YDEGEE. CDR3 loop: CASSWTGLITDTQYF. CDR3 DNA sequence: TGTGCCAGCAGCTGGACAGGGCTAATCACAGATACGCAGTATTTT.

Of note for this clonotype: Mismatch with germline at one junction end may stem from a read error. V gene TRBV7-9 combines with J gene TRBJ2-7, with a weak D call TRBD1 (6 bases). The CDR3 runs 16 residues. Germline values: CDR1 SEHNR, CDR2 FQNEAQ (reference sequence). As DNA, the CDR3 is TGTGCCAGTAGCTTATTGGGGGCAGGTTCAACCTACGAGCAGTACTTC. Its translation: CASSLLGAGSTYEQYF.

About this clonotype itself: A junction boundary mismatches the germline segment, possibly from a read error. The rearrangement joins TRBV10-3 to TRBJ1-5; the D is unclear. Germline V gives CDR1 ENHRY, CDR2 SYGVKD. The CDR3 spans 13 residues. The CDR3 sequence: CVISGWSGQPQHF. For the CDR3, the DNA is TGTGTCATCAGTGGATGGAGCGGTCAGCCCCAGCATTTT.

On this clonotype itself: This could be a read error, since a much larger clone is one nucleotide away. This chain connects TRBV29-1 to TRBJ2-7; D gene ambiguous. The CDR3 is 13 amino acids. Trimming cost V 8 bases and J 0 bases, with 14 bases left between them. CDR1 is SQVTM and CDR2 is ANQGSEA in the germline V gene. The CDR3 bases are TGCAGCCTTCAGCGAACCAACTCCTACGAGCAGTACTTC. Its translation is CSLQRTNSYEQYF.